A single sample gave rise to the 15 T cell receptor beta chains below, sequenced in a study of blood T cell repertoires in COVID-19. Assay: immunoSEQ multiplex PCR; the TCRdb copy retains only in-frame clones and omits some. The repertoire has 490,000 or so clones, 88% of them found once; the top ten carry 1.8%. Sequences were obtained from PBMCs or T cells enriched from blood (not recorded which). These receptors were obtained from a woman in her thirties or forties who had recovered from COVID-19.

V gene TRBV24-1 combines with J gene TRBJ2-7; possible D gene TRBD1, 7 bases. Germline CDR1 and CDR2: KGHDR and SFDVKD. CDR3 length: 15 amino acids. Between the trimmed V and J ends, which lost 0 bases and 2 bases, there was a span of 10 bases. The CDR3 coding sequence is TGTGCCACCAGTGATTTGCAGGGGGGAACCTACGAGCAGTACTTC. Protein sequence: CATSDLQGGTYEQYF.

The chain employs TRBV5-5 and TRBJ2-7, with TRBD2 identical over 12 bases. CDR1 and CDR2 (germline): SGHKS, YYEKEE (reference sequence). This CDR3 comprises 16 residues. The junction had 11 bases not matched to a gene; V was cut back by 3 bases and J by 7 bases. The CDR3: CASSSLGLAGSGEQYF. In DNA, the CDR3 is TGTGCCAGCAGCTCCCTCGGACTAGCGGGATCAGGGGAGCAGTACTTC.

The chain carries TRBV11-2 and TRBJ2-1; D possibly corresponds to TRBD2 (5 bases). The CDR3 totals 17 residues. In germline, CDR1 is SGHAT, CDR2 FQNNGV. Trimming pared 5 bases from V and 12 bases from J, leaving 29 bases between. CDR3 in amino acids: CASSPTLELLARGVQFF. In DNA, the CDR3 is TGTGCCAGCAGCCCCACCTTGGAGCTTTTGGCACGGGGAGTGCAGTTCTTC.

V gene TRBV27 combines with J gene TRBJ2-1; 12 bases are shared with TRBD2. Unmatched junction bases numbered 10, after V lost 6 bases and J lost 10 bases. The germline CDR1 and CDR2 sequences are MNHEY and SMNVEV (reference sequence). The CDR3 is 15 residues long. CDR3 nucleotides: TGTGCCAGCAGCCTCGGGACTAGCGGGCTTTGGGAGCAGTTCTTC. Encoded protein: CASSLGTSGLWEQFF.

The chain combines TRBV24-1 with TRBJ2-5; no definite D call. The V gene lost 1 base and the J gene lost 2 bases, with 4 bases spanning the gap. The CDR3 contains 13 residues. Looked up from germline, CDR1 is KGHDR and CDR2 is SFDVKD. The CDR3: CATSDFEQETQYF. CDR3 DNA sequence: TGTGCCACCAGTGATTTTGAGCAAGAGACCCAGTACTTC.

V usage is TRBV24-1 and J usage is TRBJ1-5; D is ambiguous. The CDR3 is 13 amino acids. V lost 3 bases and J lost 10, with 12 bases in between. Germline V lookup: CDR1 KGHDR, CDR2 SFDVKD. The CDR3 loop is CATSDQSLQPQHF. CDR3 sequence (DNA): TGTGCCACCAGTGATCAAAGCCTCCAACCCCAGCATTTT.

This chain links TRBV15 with TRBJ1-2; D call uncertain. Germline V lookup: CDR1 LNHNV, CDR2 YYDKDF (reference sequence). V dropped 0 bases and J dropped 3 bases, with 17 bases sitting between them. The CDR3 runs 17 residues. CDR3 residues: CATSRDRTASGYYGYTF. The CDR3 DNA reads as TGTGCCACCAGCAGAGACAGGACGGCGAGCGGTTACTATGGCTACACCTTC.

V usage is TRBV6-5 and J usage is TRBJ1-5; tentative D call: TRBD1 (5 bases). The V end lost 8 bases, the J end lost 4 bases, and 18 bases lay between the germline ends. CDR3 size: 15 residues. Germline CDR1 is MNHEY and CDR2 is SVGAGI. CDR3 DNA: TGTGCCAGCGACTGGGGGGTGATCAGGAATCAGCCCCAGCATTTT. Its translation: CASDWGVIRNQPQHF.

This clone is a singleton in its sample. The V gene is TRBV15, the J gene TRBJ2-3; maybe TRBD1 (6 bases). V gave up 0 bases and J gave up 0 bases, with 10 bases separating them. CDR3 length equals 16 residues. The germline V gene has CDR1 LNHNV and CDR2 YYDKDF (reference sequence). The CDR3 loop reads CATSRDGDISTDTQYF. CDR3 sequence (DNA): TGTGCCACCAGCAGAGATGGGGACATTAGCACAGATACGCAGTATTTT. Looking up the rest from reference TRBV15 and TRBJ2-3 gives the full variable domain: DAMVIQNPRYQVTQFGKPVTLSCSQTLNHNVMYWYQQKSSQAPKLLFHYYDKDFNNEADTPDNFQSRRPNTSFCFLDIRSPGLGDTAMYLCATSRDGDISTDTQYFGPGTRLTVL.

This rearrangement joins TRBV4-1 to TRBJ1-1, with D possibly being TRBD1 (6 bases). V lost 3 bases, J lost 4 bases, and 15 bases lay in between. CDR1 and CDR2 from the germline V gene are MGHRA and YSYEKL. There are 15 residues in the CDR3. This CDR3 reads CASSHEIRGSTEAFF. The DNA of the CDR3 is TGCGCCAGCAGCCACGAGATTAGGGGGAGCACTGAAGCTTTCTTT.

This chain joins TRBV10-3 and TRBJ1-3; no reliable D call. Germline assignment: CDR1 ENHRY and CDR2 SYGVKD. CDR3 length equals 15 residues. Trimming pared 5 bases from V and 2 bases from J, leaving 13 bases between. This CDR3 is CAISSSTIPGNTIYF. CDR3 sequence (DNA): TGTGCCATCAGTTCCTCAACAATACCTGGAAACACCATATATTTT.

This clone was seen a single time. The chain couples TRBV13 to TRBJ2-7; 7 nucleotides align to TRBD1. V lost 3 bases to trimming and J lost 1 base; unmatched junction nucleotides: 3. CDR3 length: 14 residues. Germline loops: CDR1 PRHDT, CDR2 FYEKMQ (reference sequence). The CDR3: CASSFWDSSYEQYF. The CDR3 DNA follows: TGTGCCAGCAGCTTTTGGGACAGTTCCTACGAGCAGTACTTC.

The V and J genes are TRBV6-5 and TRBJ1-5, with D tentatively TRBD1 (5 bases). Germline CDR1 MNHEY, CDR2 SVGAGI. This CDR3 contains 15 residues. The V end lost 2 bases, the J end lost 0 bases, and 8 bases lay between the germline ends. The CDR3 sequence is CASSYDGASNQPQHF. In nucleotides, the CDR3 is TGTGCCAGCAGTTACGATGGGGCTAGCAATCAGCCCCAGCATTTT.

The genes are TRBV5-1 and TRBJ2-2; 8 bases fit TRBD1. Germline V gene sequence: CDR1 SGHRS, CDR2 YFSETQ. With V trimmed by 4 bases and J by 3 bases, 8 bases remained unmatched. The CDR3 runs 16 residues. The CDR3 region has the DNA TGCGCCAGCAGCCGGGGTCAGGGGGCTTACACCGGGGAGCTGTTTTTT. It is translated as CASSRGQGAYTGELFF.

The chain uses TRBV5-1 and TRBJ1-1, with 8 positions matching TRBD1. CDR1 is SGHRS, CDR2 YFSETQ, per germline. CDR3 length: 15 residues. V trimming: 1 base; J trimming: 3 bases; junction bases outside the gene matches: 5. The CDR3 bases are TGCGCCAGCAGCTTGTCAGGGGGCGATGACACTGAAGCTTTCTTT. Encoded protein: CASSLSGGDDTEAFF.